Sequencing of this TCR beta chain was carried out in a study of blood T cell repertoires in COVID-19. Study details: There were acute and convalescent COVID-19 samples, and they came from the United States, Italy and Spain. T cells, B-cell-depleted T cells, or PBMCs supplied cDNA or gDNA.

The germline gives CDR1 SGHTA, CDR2 FQGNSA. This CDR3 has 18 residues. The V segment lost 2 bases and the J segment 1 base; nucleotides outside the gene matches: 8. Authors' data handling: Amplification with reference gene primers provided the estimates of nucleated cell counts. TCRdb's table, derived via immunoSEQ multiplex PCR, lists solely in-frame clones and lacks some. The V and J calls and the clone size are those of that table, but D and trimming were determined from the DNA. Of about 210,000 clones listed, about 86% were seen once; the top ten hold roughly 2.9%. The sample comprised peripheral blood. V and J are TRBV7-2 and TRBJ2-3, with 11 nucleotides matching TRBD2. The receptor's source is a man aged 50 to 60 with active or convalescent COVID-19. The chain's CDR3 is CASSLNSGGASGTDTQYF. DNA for the CDR3: TGTGCCAGCAGCTTAAATAGCGGGGGGGCCTCTGGCACAGATACGCAGTATTTT.